These T cell receptor beta chains were read from a single sample in a study of blood T cells in healthy people across ages. TCRdb reprocessed the 5' RACE reads via MiXCR and lists one record per CDR3 protein. This sample yields fewer than 800,000 distinct CDR3 sequences, of which roughly 50% are seen a single time; around a third belongs to the top ten. Material: blood. These TCRs come from a woman aged 55-70 years in good health. The CDR3 runs from the conserved cysteine through the conserved F or W.

v_gene	j_gene	CDR3aa
TRBV10-3	TRBJ1-2	CAISEGKSGYTF
TRBV24-1	TRBJ2-7	CATSQTGSSYEQYF
TRBV10-3	TRBJ2-7	CAISGLAGTYEQYF
TRBV29-1	TRBJ2-4	CSVVTGTGGKNIQYF
TRBV20-1	TRBJ2-1	CSARDPGNHNEQFF
TRBV6-2/TRBV6-3	TRBJ2-1	CASSFSGLAGGVGQFF
TRBV2	TRBJ1-5	CASSDWGNSNQPQHF
TRBV4-2	TRBJ2-3	CASSQEGTLHVTQYF
TRBV30	TRBJ2-7	CAWSRGALYEQYF
TRBV3-1	TRBJ2-7	CASSQIPSGTGEQYF
TRBV20-1	TRBJ2-3	CSARNFRSTDTQYF
TRBV20-1	TRBJ2-7	CSPTQGDEQYF
TRBV20-1	TRBJ2-1	CSARPRGISYNEQFF
TRBV28	TRBJ1-6	CASRALGLGNSPLHF
TRBV6-5	TRBJ2-1	CASRPDTWTGRNEQFF
TRBV28	TRBJ2-7	CASSTSTTGGTYEQYF
TRBV12-3/TRBV12-4	TRBJ1-5	CASRSTGGGNQPQHF
TRBV28	TRBJ2-7	CASSRAGQATYEQYF
TRBV7-9	TRBJ1-5	CASSSDLQGNQPQHF
TRBV2	TRBJ1-2	CASSEARGLGTYGYTF
TRBV7-9	TRBJ2-3	CASRPSGKSTDTQYF
TRBV6-4	TRBJ2-5	CASSERTSGDNEQYF
TRBV6-6	TRBJ2-5	CASSYLGAVEETQYF
TRBV20-1	TRBJ2-5	CSAREGSKETQYF
TRBV12-3/TRBV12-4	TRBJ2-1	CASSSPTNSDSSYNEQFF
TRBV6-6	TRBJ2-4	CASSGTSDDIQYF
TRBV28	TRBJ1-1	CASNLGRRNTEAFF
TRBV20-1	TRBJ2-3	CSARDARDRVVVTQYF
TRBV27	TRBJ2-5	CASSLAGNQETQYF
TRBV7-9	TRBJ1-1	CASSYPTGGRNTEAFF
TRBV3-1	TRBJ1-1	CASSQVLGATEAFF
TRBV6-2/TRBV6-3	TRBJ2-7	CASSRYRDRYYEQYF
TRBV9	TRBJ2-3	CASSVAVGRAGVTDTQYF
TRBV4-3	TRBJ2-1	CASSQEWGVEEQFF
TRBV4-2	TRBJ1-6	CASSQEDRGDSPLHF
TRBV7-2	TRBJ2-3	CASSLPDTQYF
TRBV29-1	TRBJ1-1	CSAEGQRNTEAFF